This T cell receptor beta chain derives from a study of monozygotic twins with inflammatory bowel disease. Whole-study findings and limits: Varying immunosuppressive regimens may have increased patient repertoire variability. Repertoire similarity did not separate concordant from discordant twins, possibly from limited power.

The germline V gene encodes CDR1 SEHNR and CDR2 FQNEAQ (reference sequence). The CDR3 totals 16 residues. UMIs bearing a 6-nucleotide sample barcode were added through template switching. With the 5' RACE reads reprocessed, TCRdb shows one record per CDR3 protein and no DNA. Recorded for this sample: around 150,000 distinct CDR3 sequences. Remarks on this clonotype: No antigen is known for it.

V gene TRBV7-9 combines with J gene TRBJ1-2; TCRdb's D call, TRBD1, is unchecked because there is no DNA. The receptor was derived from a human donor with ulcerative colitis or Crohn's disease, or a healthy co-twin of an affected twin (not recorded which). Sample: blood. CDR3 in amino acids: CASSLDLDRTNYGYTF.